This T cell receptor beta chain was observed in a study of T cell responses to AZD1222 COVID-19 vaccine. Study-wide results and limits: Repertoire sampling occurred only after the peak T cell response. Mostly white British, mostly female donors; authors suggested clonal diversity may be underestimated.

For this clone: Its antigen is undetermined.

The repertoire was sequenced with immunoSEQ multiplex PCR; TCRdb's copy has only in-frame clones and lacks some. The sample gives 110,000 to 150,000 clones, around 92% of which show up once; around 3.3% is in the top ten. Trimming left V 6 bases short and J 8 bases short, with 9 bases between. Germline V gene data show CDR1 as SNHLY and CDR2 as FYNNEI. The CDR3 runs to 11 residues. This clonotype was obtained from an adult who received the AZD1222 COVID-19 vaccine. The V and J genes are TRBV2 and TRBJ2-3; no definite D call. This specimen consisted of peripheral blood, obtained 28 days after the second AZD1222 dose. The CDR3 loop reads CASRRGITQYF. The DNA for the CDR3 is TGTGCCAGCAGAAGAGGCATTACGCAGTATTTT.